Below are 16 T cell receptor beta chains sequenced from a single sample in a study of control samples from healthy donors and cancer patients. The data were produced by immunoSEQ multiplex PCR, yet TCRdb's version contains in-frame clones alone and is incomplete. Of about 110,000 clones detected, around four fifths appear once; the ten largest clones hold 6% to 8%. The material sequenced was blood. These receptors were taken from a man aged 18 to 30 in good health.

The chain couples TRBV14 to TRBJ1-1; tentative D call: TRBD1 (5 bases). V lost 0 bases and J 0 bases, leaving 11 bases between the germline ends. Germline CDR1 reads SGHDN; CDR2 reads FVKESK. The CDR3 is 16 amino acids. The CDR3 loop is CASSQDKGVMNTEAFF. CDR3 coding DNA: TGTGCCAGCAGCCAAGATAAAGGGGTCATGAACACTGAAGCTTTCTTT.

The chain employs TRBV28 and TRBJ2-5; D is ambiguous. The CDR3 sequence is 13 residues long. CDR1 is MDHEN, CDR2 SYDVKM, per germline. The V gene lost 7 bases and the J gene lost 1 base, with 10 bases spanning the gap. CDR3 sequence reads: CASITGGQETQYF. The CDR3 nucleotides read TGTGCCAGCATCACCGGTGGCCAAGAGACCCAGTACTTC. Using reference TRBV28 and TRBJ2-5 for the parts outside the CDR3, the full variable domain is DVKVTQSSRYLVKRTGEKVFLECVQDMDHENMFWYRQDPGLGLRLIYFSYDVKMKEKGDIPEGYSVSREKKERFSLILESASTNQTSMYLCASITGGQETQYFGPGTRLLVL.

The J gene is TRBJ1-1, the V gene TRBV6-6, with D unresolved. Germline V gene sequence: CDR1 MNHNY, CDR2 SVGAGI (reference sequence). This CDR3 spans 12 amino acids. V lost 2 bases to trimming and J lost 7 bases, with 8 bases between them. CDR3 protein: CASSYNGLEAFF. DNA of the CDR3: TGTGCCAGCAGTTACAACGGACTTGAAGCTTTCTTT.

The chain recombines TRBV19 with TRBJ1-2; no clear D. V lost 5 bases and J 7 bases, leaving 14 bases between the germline ends. CDR1 is LNHDA, CDR2 SQIVND, per germline (reference sequence). This CDR3 comprises 13 residues. CDR3 sequence: CASSQQIVGGYTF. CDR3 in DNA: TGTGCCAGTAGTCAACAGATCGTAGGTGGCTACACCTTC.

The genes are TRBV5-6 and TRBJ2-5, with TRBD1 identical over 9 bases. CDR3 length: 17 amino acids. The J segment lost 0 bases and the V segment lost 0 bases, leaving 6 bases of the junction unmatched. Germline CDR1 reads SGHDT; CDR2 reads YYEEEE. Written as DNA, the CDR3 is TGTGCCAGCAGCTTGGAGGGACAGGGAAGACACCAAGAGACCCAGTACTTC. Amino acid sequence: CASSLEGQGRHQETQYF.

The chain carries TRBV15 and TRBJ1-5, with D unresolved. Germline CDR1 is LNHNV and CDR2 is YYDKDF (reference sequence). The ends were cut back, 0 bases at V and 1 base at J, with 7 bases in the middle. CDR3 length equals 15 residues. DNA of the CDR3: TGTGCCACCAGCAGAGACAGTGGGAGCAATCAGCCCCAGCATTTT. Protein sequence: CATSRDSGSNQPQHF. Full variable domain (remainder filled in from reference TRBV15 and TRBJ1-5): DAMVIQNPRYQVTQFGKPVTLSCSQTLNHNVMYWYQQKSSQAPKLLFHYYDKDFNNEADTPDNFQSRRPNTSFCFLDIRSPGLGDTAMYLCATSRDSGSNQPQHFGDGTRLSIL.

This chain links TRBV28 with TRBJ2-7, with D perhaps TRBD1 (5 bases). The germline V gene has CDR1 MDHEN and CDR2 SYDVKM. Trimming stripped 1 base from V and 1 base from J, with 11 bases between. This CDR3 has 15 residues. In DNA, the CDR3 is TGTGCCAGCAGTTTATATTCCGACAGATCCTACGAGCAGTACTTC. Its protein is CASSLYSDRSYEQYF.

In this sample, this clone turned up a few times. The V and J genes are TRBV7-9 and TRBJ2-5; 9 positions agree with TRBD1. With 3 bases clipped from V and 5 bases from J, the junction kept 4 bases outside the gene matches. Germline V gene lookup returns CDR1 SEHNR and CDR2 FQNEAQ (reference sequence). There are 14 residues in the CDR3. The CDR3 DNA follows: TGTGCCAGCAGCTTCGGGACAGGGTGGGAGACCCAGTACTTC. Translation: CASSFGTGWETQYF.

This clone was seen a handful of times. The chain employs TRBV7-6 and TRBJ1-3; 12 bases fit TRBD1. Trimming at V came to 1 base and at J to 3 bases, leaving 7 bases not matched to a gene. Germline assignment: CDR1 SGHVS and CDR2 FNYEAQ. This CDR3 has 18 amino acids. CDR3 region: CASSLGGQGARGGNTIYF. CDR3 DNA: TGTGCCAGCAGCTTAGGGGGACAGGGGGCGCGAGGTGGAAACACCATATATTTT.

The chain recombines TRBV6-1 with TRBJ2-7; the D gene is possibly TRBD1 (7 bases). Germline values: CDR1 MNHNS, CDR2 SASEGT. The CDR3 contains 15 residues. The V gene lost 3 bases and the J gene lost 2 bases, with 14 bases spanning the gap. The CDR3 DNA reads TGTGCCAGCAGTGACGGCGGGGACAGACCCTACGAGCAGTACTTC. Its protein is CASSDGGDRPYEQYF.

The chain joins TRBV5-1 to TRBJ2-2; no definite D call. The V gene lost 4 bases and the J gene lost 6 bases, with 10 bases spanning the gap. The CDR3 sequence is 13 residues long. CDR1 is SGHRS and CDR2 is YFSETQ in the germline V gene. The CDR3 protein is CASSLEAAGELFF. In nucleotides, the CDR3 is TGCGCCAGCAGCCTAGAGGCTGCCGGGGAGCTGTTTTTT.

The genes are TRBV7-9 and TRBJ2-1; TRBD1 matches at 11 bases. J was trimmed by 7 bases and V by 5 bases; bases with no gene match: 10. Germline V CDR1 and CDR2: SEHNR, FQNEAQ (reference sequence). This CDR3 is 16 amino acids long. The CDR3 is CASSVSFGQGANEQFF. CDR3 nucleotide sequence: TGTGCCAGCAGCGTTTCTTTTGGACAGGGGGCAAATGAGCAGTTCTTC.

On this clone: Distinct nucleotide sequences in the sample also encode this CDR3. The chain carries TRBV5-1 and TRBJ2-5; no clear D. V was trimmed by 0 bases and J by 5 bases, leaving 5 bases between them. Germline V gives CDR1 SGHRS, CDR2 YFSETQ. The CDR3 is 12 amino acids. CDR3 region: CASSLVGETQYF. The DNA for the CDR3 is TGCGCCAGCAGCTTGGTTGGGGAGACCCAGTACTTC.

This chain uses TRBV19 with TRBJ1-1, with a tentative D call TRBD1 (5 bases). Germline V gene sequence: CDR1 LNHDA, CDR2 SQIVND (reference sequence). V was shortened by 9 bases and J by 4 bases, with 15 bases between the two germline ends. CDR3 size: 13 residues. In DNA, the CDR3 is TGTGCCAGCCGGGGACGGACCTTCACTGAAGCTTTCTTT. Amino acids: CASRGRTFTEAFF.

The V gene is TRBV19, the J gene TRBJ1-5; D possibly corresponds to TRBD1 (5 bases). Germline assignment: CDR1 LNHDA and CDR2 SQIVND (reference sequence). The length of the CDR3 is 15 residues. Trimming removed 3 bases at V and 1 base at J, with 10 bases between. CDR3 in amino acids: CASSIIGDSNQPQHF. The CDR3, as DNA: TGTGCCAGTAGTATTATAGGGGACAGCAATCAGCCCCAGCATTTT.

The chain has TRBV4-1 and TRBJ1-2; the D gene is possibly TRBD1 (6 bases). The ends were cut back, 2 bases at V and 4 bases at J, with 11 bases in the middle. The CDR3 consists of 14 residues. In germline, CDR1 is MGHRA, CDR2 YSYEKL. CDR3 residues: CASSQTTGSYGYTF. DNA of the CDR3: TGCGCCAGCAGCCAAACTACAGGGTCCTATGGCTACACCTTC.